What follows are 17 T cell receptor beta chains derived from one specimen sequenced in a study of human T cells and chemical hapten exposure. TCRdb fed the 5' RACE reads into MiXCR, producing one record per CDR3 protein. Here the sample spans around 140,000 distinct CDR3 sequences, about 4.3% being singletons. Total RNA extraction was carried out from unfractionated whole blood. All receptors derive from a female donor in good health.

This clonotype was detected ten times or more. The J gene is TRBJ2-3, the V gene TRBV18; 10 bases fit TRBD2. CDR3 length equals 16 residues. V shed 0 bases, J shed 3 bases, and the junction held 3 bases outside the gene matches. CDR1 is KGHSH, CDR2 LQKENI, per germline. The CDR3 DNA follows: TGTGCCAGCTCACCACCCTCTAGCGGGGGTACAGATACGCAGTATTTT. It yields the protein CASSPPSSGGTDTQYF. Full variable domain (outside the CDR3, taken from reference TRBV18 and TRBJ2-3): NAGVMQNPRHLVRRRGQEARLRCSPMKGHSHVYWYRQLPEEGLKFMVYLQKENIIDESGMPKERFSAEFPKEGPSILRIQQVVRGDSAAYFCASSPPSSGGTDTQYFGPGTRLTVL.

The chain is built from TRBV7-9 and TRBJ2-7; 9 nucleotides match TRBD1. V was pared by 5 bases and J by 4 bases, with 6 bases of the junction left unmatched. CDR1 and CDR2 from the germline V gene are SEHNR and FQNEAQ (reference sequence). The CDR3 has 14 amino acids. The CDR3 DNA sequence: TGTGCCAGCAGCACCTGGGACAGGGTTTACGAGCAGTACTTC. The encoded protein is CASSTWDRVYEQYF.

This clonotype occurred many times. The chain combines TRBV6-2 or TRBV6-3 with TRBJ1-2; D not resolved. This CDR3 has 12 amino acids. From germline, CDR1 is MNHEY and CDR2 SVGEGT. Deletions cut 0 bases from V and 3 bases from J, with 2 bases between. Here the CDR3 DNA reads TGTGCCAGCAGTTACTCCCACTATGGCTACACCTTC. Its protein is CASSYSHYGYTF.

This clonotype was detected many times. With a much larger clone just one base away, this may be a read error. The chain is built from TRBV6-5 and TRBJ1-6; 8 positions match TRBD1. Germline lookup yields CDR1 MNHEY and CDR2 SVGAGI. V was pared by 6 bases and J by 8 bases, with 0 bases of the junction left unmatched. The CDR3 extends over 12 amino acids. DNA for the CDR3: TGTGCCAGCAGGACAGGGGATTCACCCCTCCACTTT. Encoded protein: CASRTGDSPLHF.

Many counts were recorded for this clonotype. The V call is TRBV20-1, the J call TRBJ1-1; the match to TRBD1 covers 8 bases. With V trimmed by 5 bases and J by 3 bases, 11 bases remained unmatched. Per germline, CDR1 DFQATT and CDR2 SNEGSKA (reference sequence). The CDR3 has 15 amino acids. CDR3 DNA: TGCAGTGCTTTTAGACAGGGGTCGGGGGACACTGAAGCTTTCTTT. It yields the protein CSAFRQGSGDTEAFF.

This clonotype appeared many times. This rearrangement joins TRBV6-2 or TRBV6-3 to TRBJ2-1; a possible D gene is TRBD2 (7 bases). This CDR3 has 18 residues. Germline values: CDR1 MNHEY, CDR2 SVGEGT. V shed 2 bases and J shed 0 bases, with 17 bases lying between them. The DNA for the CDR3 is TGTGCCAGCAGTTACCTACTTGGGGGGGGCGTCTCCTACAATGAGCAGTTCTTC. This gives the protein CASSYLLGGGVSYNEQFF.

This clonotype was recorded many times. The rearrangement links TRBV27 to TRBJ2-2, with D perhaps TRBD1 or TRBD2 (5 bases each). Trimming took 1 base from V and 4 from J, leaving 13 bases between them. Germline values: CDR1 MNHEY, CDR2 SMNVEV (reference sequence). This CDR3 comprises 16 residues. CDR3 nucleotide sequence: TGTGCCAGCAGTTTATTTATGAGGGGTGGCACCGGGGAGCTGTTTTTT. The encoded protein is CASSLFMRGGTGELFF.

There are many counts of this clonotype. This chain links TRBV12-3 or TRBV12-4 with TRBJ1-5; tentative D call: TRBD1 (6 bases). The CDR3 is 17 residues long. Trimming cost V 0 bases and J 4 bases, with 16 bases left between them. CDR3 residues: CASSLALFEDRNQPQHF. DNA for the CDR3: TGTGCCAGCAGTTTAGCCTTGTTTGAGGACAGAAATCAGCCCCAGCATTTT.

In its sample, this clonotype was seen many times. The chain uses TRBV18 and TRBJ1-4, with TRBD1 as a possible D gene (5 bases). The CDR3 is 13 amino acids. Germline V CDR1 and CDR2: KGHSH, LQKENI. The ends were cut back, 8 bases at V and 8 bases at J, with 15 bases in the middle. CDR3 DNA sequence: TGTGCCAGCGCTGCCGGGAGGGACGAAAAACTGTTTTTT. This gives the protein CASAAGRDEKLFF.

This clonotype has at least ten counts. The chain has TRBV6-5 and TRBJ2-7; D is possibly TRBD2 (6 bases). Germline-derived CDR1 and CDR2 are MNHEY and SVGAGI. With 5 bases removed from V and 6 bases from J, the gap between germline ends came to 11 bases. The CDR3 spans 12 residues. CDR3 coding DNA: TGTGCCAGCAGTGAGGAGGGAGGCGAGCAGTACTTC. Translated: CASSEEGGEQYF.

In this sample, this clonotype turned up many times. The CDR3 reads CASSPWDSYEQYF. CDR3 nucleotides: TGTGCCAGCAGTCCCTGGGACAGCTACGAGCAGTACTTC. The rearrangement joins TRBV12-3 or TRBV12-4 to TRBJ2-7, with TRBD1 matching 7 bases. With V trimmed by 5 bases and J by 3 bases, 4 bases remained unmatched. CDR3 length: 13 amino acids.

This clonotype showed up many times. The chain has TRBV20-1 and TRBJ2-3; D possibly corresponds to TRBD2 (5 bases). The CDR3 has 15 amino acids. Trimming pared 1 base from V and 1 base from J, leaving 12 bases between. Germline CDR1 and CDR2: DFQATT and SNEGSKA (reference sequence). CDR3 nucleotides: TGCAGTGCTAGAGTTTTCGGGGTCGGCACAGATACGCAGTATTTT. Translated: CSARVFGVGTDTQYF.

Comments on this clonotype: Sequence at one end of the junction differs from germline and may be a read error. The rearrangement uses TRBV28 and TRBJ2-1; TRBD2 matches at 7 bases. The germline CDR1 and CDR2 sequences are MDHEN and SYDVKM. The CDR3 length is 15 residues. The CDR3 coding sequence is TGTGCCAGCAGGCGGGGGAGGGGCTCCTACGATGAGCAGTTCTTC. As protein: CASRRGRGSYDEQFF.

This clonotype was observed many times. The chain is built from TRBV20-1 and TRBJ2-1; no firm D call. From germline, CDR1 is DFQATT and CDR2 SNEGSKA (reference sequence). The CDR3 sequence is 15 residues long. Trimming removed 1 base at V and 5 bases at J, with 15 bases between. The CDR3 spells CSARVLGSQDNEQFF. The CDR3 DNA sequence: TGCAGTGCTAGAGTCTTGGGCAGCCAGGACAATGAGCAGTTCTTC.

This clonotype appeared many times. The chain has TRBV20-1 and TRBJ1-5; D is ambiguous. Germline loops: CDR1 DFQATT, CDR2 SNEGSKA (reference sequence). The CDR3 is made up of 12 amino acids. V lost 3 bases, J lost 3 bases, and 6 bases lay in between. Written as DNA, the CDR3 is TGCAGTGCTAGGTCGTCCAATCAGCCCCAGCATTTT. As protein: CSARSSNQPQHF.

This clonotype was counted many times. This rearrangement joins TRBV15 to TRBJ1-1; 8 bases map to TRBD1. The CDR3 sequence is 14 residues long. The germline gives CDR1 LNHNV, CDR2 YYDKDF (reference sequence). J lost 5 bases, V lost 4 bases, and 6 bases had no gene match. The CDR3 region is CATSKDRGRTEAFF. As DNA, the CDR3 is TGTGCCACCAGCAAAGACAGGGGTAGGACTGAAGCTTTCTTT.

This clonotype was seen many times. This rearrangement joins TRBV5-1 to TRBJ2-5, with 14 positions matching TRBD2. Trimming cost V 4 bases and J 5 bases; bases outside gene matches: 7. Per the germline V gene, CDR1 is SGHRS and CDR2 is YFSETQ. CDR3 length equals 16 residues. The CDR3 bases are TGCGCCAGCAGCGAGGGACTAGCGGGGGCCCAGGAGACCCAGTACTTC. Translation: CASSEGLAGAQETQYF.